The next 14 T cell receptor beta chains were all read from a single sample in a study of T cells after yellow fever vaccination. TCRdb re-called the 5' RACE reads through MiXCR, storing one row per CDR3 protein. Found here are about 330,000 distinct CDR3 sequences, about 7.8% of them singletons; the top ten hold approximately 15%. The material was PBMCs, obtained 45 days after the first yellow fever vaccination. The receptor source for this set is a man between 18 and 29 years old who received the YFV17D yellow fever vaccine.

The chain has TRBV7-9 and TRBJ1-5; D perhaps matches TRBD1 (5 bases). The CDR3 sequence is 14 residues long. V lost 5 bases, J lost 4 bases, and 12 bases lay in between. Germline CDR1 is SEHNR and CDR2 is FQNEAQ (reference sequence). The CDR3 protein is CASSLLGGNQPQHF. CDR3 nucleotides: TGTGCCAGCAGCCTCCTGGGGGGTAATCAGCCCCAGCATTTT.

This clonotype was picked up a small number of times. The chain recombines TRBV5-1 with TRBJ1-2, with D perhaps TRBD1 (5 bases). This CDR3 contains 17 residues. The V gene lost 2 bases and the J gene lost 0 bases, with 17 bases spanning the gap. Germline CDR1 and CDR2: SGHRS and YFSETQ. The CDR3 region is CASSLRIRDPANYGYTF. The DNA of the CDR3 is TGCGCCAGCAGCTTAAGGATCAGGGACCCAGCTAACTATGGCTACACCTTC.

A word on this clonotype: An end of the junction differs from the germline gene, which may be a read error. The chain combines TRBV9 with TRBJ2-1, with 11 nucleotides matching TRBD1. Germline CDR1 reads SGDLS; CDR2 reads YYNGEE. This CDR3 is built from 14 residues. CDR3 nucleotide sequence: TGTGCCAGCAGCACCCGGGACAGGGGGACTCGTAAGCTCTTC. It translates to CASSTRDRGTRKLF.

This clonotype appeared a few times. The chain links TRBV28 to TRBJ2-4, with 7 bases identical to TRBD1. V lost 5 bases to trimming and J lost 4 bases; unmatched junction nucleotides: 5. Germline V gives CDR1 MDHEN, CDR2 SYDVKM. CDR3 length equals 14 residues. The CDR3 is CASSPSTGKNIQYF. The CDR3 coding sequence is TGTGCCAGCAGTCCTTCGACAGGGAAAAACATTCAGTACTTC.

This clonotype was detected a few times. This chain uses TRBV15 with TRBJ1-6; the D gene is possibly TRBD1 (5 bases). The CDR3 runs 16 residues. Trimming stripped 2 bases from V and 8 bases from J, with 16 bases between. Looked up from germline, CDR1 is LNHNV and CDR2 is YYDKDF (reference sequence). The DNA of the CDR3 is TGTGCCACCAGCAGATCCAGGAGCAGGGCGGATTCACCCCTCCACTTT. This sequence encodes CATSRSRSRADSPLHF. The full variable domain, its missing parts supplied by reference TRBV15 and TRBJ1-6, is DAMVIQNPRYQVTQFGKPVTLSCSQTLNHNVMYWYQQKSSQAPKLLFHYYDKDFNNEADTPDNFQSRRPNTSFCFLDIRSPGLGDTAMYLCATSRSRSRADSPLHFGNGTRLTVT.

This sequence joins TRBV7-2 and TRBJ1-1; a possible D gene is TRBD1 (5 bases). The V end was cut by 5 bases, the J end by 10 bases, with 11 bases between. The CDR3 sequence is 11 residues long. CDR1 is SGHTA and CDR2 is FQGNSA in the germline V gene. This CDR3 is CASSPERGAFF. The DNA for the CDR3 is TGTGCCAGCAGCCCCGAGAGGGGAGCTTTCTTT.

This chain joins TRBV24-1 and TRBJ2-1, with D unclear. CDR1 is KGHDR and CDR2 is SFDVKD in the germline V gene. Trimming removed 4 bases at V and 7 bases at J, with 10 bases between. CDR3 length: 13 residues. The CDR3 region is CATSEVLENEQFF. DNA for the CDR3: TGTGCCACCAGTGAGGTCCTCGAGAATGAGCAGTTCTTC.

This clonotype was seen a few times. This chain uses TRBV14 with TRBJ2-1; TRBD1 aligns across 9 bases. Germline assignment: CDR1 SGHDN and CDR2 FVKESK. V gave up 4 bases and J gave up 0 bases; unmatched junction bases: 7. The CDR3 sequence is 17 residues long. The CDR3 DNA reads TGTGCCAGCAGCCGTCCCGGGACAGGGAACTCCTACAATGAGCAGTTCTTC. This sequence encodes CASSRPGTGNSYNEQFF.

This clonotype came up a few times. This chain connects TRBV4-2 to TRBJ2-1; 9 bases line up with TRBD2. The CDR3 has 16 amino acids. Germline trimming cut 4 bases from V and 3 bases from J; bases unmatched to any gene: 7. Looked up from germline, CDR1 is LGHNA and CDR2 is YNFKEQ. CDR3 in DNA: TGTGCCAGCAGCCCAACAGGCGGGGGGGTCTACAATGAGCAGTTCTTC. Amino acids: CASSPTGGGVYNEQFF.

This clonotype was seen a handful of times. The V call is TRBV5-1, the J call TRBJ1-1, with 7 bases matching TRBD1. The junction had 4 bases not matched to a gene; V was cut back by 7 bases and J by 1 base. Germline CDR1 is SGHRS and CDR2 is YFSETQ. This CDR3 is 13 amino acids long. CDR3 residues: CASFGQENTEAFF. For the CDR3, the DNA is TGCGCCAGCTTCGGACAGGAGAACACTGAAGCTTTCTTT. The full variable domain, completed using reference TRBV5-1 and TRBJ1-1, is KAGVTQTPRYLIKTRGQQVTLSCSPISGHRSVSWYQQTPGQGLQFLFEYFSETQRNKGNFPGRFSGRQFSNSRSEMNVSTLELGDSALYLCASFGQENTEAFFGQGTRLTVV.

This clonotype has only a few counts. The CDR3: CASSLAHDHQPQHF. Written as DNA, the CDR3 is TGTGCCAGCAGTTTAGCCCACGATCATCAGCCCCAGCATTTT. The V and J genes are TRBV12-3 or TRBV12-4 and TRBJ1-5, with no clear D. This CDR3 contains 14 residues. Deletions cut 0 bases from V and 5 bases from J, with 8 bases between.

This chain uses TRBV20-1 with TRBJ2-3; D uncertain. Germline V gene data show CDR1 as DFQATT and CDR2 as SNEGSKA (reference sequence). V gave up 4 bases and J gave up 0 bases, with 14 bases separating them. The CDR3 is made up of 15 amino acids. In nucleotides, the CDR3 is TGCAGTGCTATCGGGCAGGTGGGGAGCACAGATACGCAGTATTTT. The encoded protein is CSAIGQVGSTDTQYF.

This clonotype occurred a few times. This chain joins TRBV27 and TRBJ1-5; D unresolved. V was clipped by 8 bases and J by 9 bases, with 17 bases between them. This CDR3 region has 13 residues. The V gene's germline CDR1 is MNHEY and CDR2 SMNVEV (reference sequence). The CDR3 nucleotides are TGTGCCAGCGCTTCCCACGCCCAAGGGCCCCAGCATTTT. It translates to CASASHAQGPQHF.

The rearrangement uses TRBV9 and TRBJ1-4; D perhaps matches TRBD1 (6 bases). The CDR3 runs 14 residues. Germline-derived CDR1 and CDR2 are SGDLS and YYNGEE. Trimming pared 3 bases from V and 8 bases from J, leaving 14 bases between. CDR3 amino acids: CASSGQEVGEKLFF. The DNA of the CDR3 is TGTGCCAGCAGCGGACAGGAGGTGGGGGAAAAACTGTTTTTT. Full variable domain (outside the CDR3, taken from reference TRBV9 and TRBJ1-4): DSGVTQTPKHLITATGQRVTLRCSPRSGDLSVYWYQQSLDQGLQFLIQYYNGEERAKGNILERFSAQQFPDLHSELNLSSLELGDSALYFCASSGQEVGEKLFFGSGTQLSVL.